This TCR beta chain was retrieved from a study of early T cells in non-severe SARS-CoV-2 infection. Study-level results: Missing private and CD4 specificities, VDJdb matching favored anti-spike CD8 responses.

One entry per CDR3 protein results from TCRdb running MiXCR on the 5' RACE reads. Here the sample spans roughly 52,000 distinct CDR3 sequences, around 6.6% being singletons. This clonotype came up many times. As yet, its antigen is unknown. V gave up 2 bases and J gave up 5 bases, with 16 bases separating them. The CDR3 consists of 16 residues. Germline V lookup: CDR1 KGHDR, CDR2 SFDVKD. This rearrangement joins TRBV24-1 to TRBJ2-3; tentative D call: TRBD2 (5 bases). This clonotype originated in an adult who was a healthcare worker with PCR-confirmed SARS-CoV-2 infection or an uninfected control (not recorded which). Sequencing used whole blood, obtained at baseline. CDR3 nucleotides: TGTGCCACCAGTGATTCCTATCGGGGTTCCGTAGATACGCAGTATTTT. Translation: CATSDSYRGSVDTQYF.